This T cell receptor beta chain was sequenced during a study of T cell repertoires in cytomegalovirus infection. V lost 7 bases to trimming and J lost 0 bases, with 18 bases between them. This CDR3 contains 16 residues. This clonotype was recorded many times. TCRdb fed the reads into MiXCR, producing one record per CDR3 protein. In the table there are more than 350,000 distinct CDR3 sequences, about 33% of which are singletons. The rearrangement joins TRBV12-3 or TRBV12-4 to TRBJ1-2, with D unresolved. The sequence came from a human donor in good health (CMV status not recorded). Some clones in this sample may be carry-over from other donors' samples. The sequencing input was PBMCs. CDR3 nucleotide sequence: TGTGCCAGCACCCCTTTTCCAGCGAACGCTAACTATGGCTACACCTTC. It translates to CASTPFPANANYGYTF.